Sequencing of this T cell receptor beta chain was carried out in a study of T cell repertoires in cytomegalovirus infection. Looking at the study overall: A matching HLA type, together with CMV infection, was signaled by public TCR beta signatures.

Study conclusions and caveats: Cumulative public TCR beta family frequency identified carriers of CMV plus the relevant HLA.

The V end lost 3 bases, the J end lost 4 bases, and 14 bases lay between the germline ends. The CDR3 spans 15 residues. TCRdb independently ran MiXCR on the reads; one entry per CDR3 protein. Among under 850,000 distinct CDR3 sequences listed, roughly a third were seen once. In this sample, this clonotype turned up many times. Its antigen is not identified. The chain couples TRBV12-3 or TRBV12-4 to TRBJ2-3; perhaps TRBD1 as D (5 bases). This clonotype was sampled from a human donor in good health (CMV status not recorded). Some clones in this sample may be carry-over from other donors' samples. The material sequenced was PBMCs. The CDR3 DNA sequence: TGTGCCAGCAGTTTTGGGGCCTCTGGAGCAGATACGCAGTATTTT. It encodes CASSFGASGADTQYF.